Listed here are 6 T cell receptor beta chains from one sample, sequenced in a study of T cells in Graves' hyperthyroidism and ophthalmopathy. Amplification of TCR beta CDR3 regions used RNA as the template. The HTBI set primed first-round TCR CDR3 RT-PCR. TCRdb reprocessed the multiplex PCR reads via MiXCR and lists one record per CDR3 protein. The sample has over 500,000 distinct CDR3 sequences; more than 15% are singletons. Material: blood. The source is a woman aged 25 to 45 with Graves' ophthalmopathy.

The genes are TRBV4-1 and TRBJ2-1, with 9 bases identical to TRBD2. Trimming took 4 bases from V and 8 from J; bases not matched to a gene: 9. Germline loops: CDR1 MGHRA, CDR2 YSYEKL. This CDR3 is 15 amino acids long. CDR3 coding DNA: TGCGCCAGCAGCCCTTCAGGGATAGCGGGAGATGAGCAGTTCTTC. Translated, it gives CASSPSGIAGDEQFF.

There are many counts of this clonotype. V is TRBV30 and J is TRBJ2-7; D tentatively reads TRBD1 or TRBD2 (5 bases each). The ends were cut back, 0 bases at V and 3 bases at J, with 9 bases in the middle. Germline loops: CDR1 GTSNPN, CDR2 SVGIG (reference sequence). CDR3 size: 13 residues. DNA for the CDR3: TGTGCCTGGAGTGTTTTGAGGGGCTACGAGCAGTACTTC. It encodes CAWSVLRGYEQYF.

This clonotype was picked up many times. The chain couples TRBV20-1 to TRBJ2-3; no definite D call. This CDR3 has 15 amino acids. V gave up 4 bases and J gave up 6 bases, with 20 bases separating them. Germline lookup yields CDR1 DFQATT and CDR2 SNEGSKA (reference sequence). CDR3 residues: CSATRSVGPWDTQYF. In nucleotides, the CDR3 is TGCAGTGCTACCCGAAGTGTCGGCCCGTGGGATACGCAGTATTTT.

The chain uses TRBV6-5 and TRBJ2-7; D possibly uses TRBD1 or TRBD2 (5 bases each). Germline lookup yields CDR1 MNHEY and CDR2 SVGAGI. The V and J ends lost 0 bases and 7 bases respectively, with 10 bases between them. The CDR3 is 13 residues long. For the CDR3, the DNA is TGTGCCAGCAGTTACTCGGGGGATGAAGAGCAGTACTTC. The encoded protein is CASSYSGDEEQYF.

The chain has TRBV14 and TRBJ2-3, with unresolved D. CDR1 and CDR2 from the germline V gene are SGHDN and FVKESK. V lost 3 bases and J lost 7, with 5 bases in between. CDR3 size: 11 residues. The CDR3, as DNA: TGTGCCAGCAGCCAGTTAAATACGCAGTATTTT. Its translation is CASSQLNTQYF.

This clonotype was recorded at least ten times. V gene TRBV12-3 or TRBV12-4 combines with J gene TRBJ1-5; no firm D call. V shed 1 base and J shed 2 bases, with 9 bases lying between them. The CDR3 is made up of 15 amino acids. Here the CDR3 reads CASSLGALGNQPQHF. The CDR3, as DNA: TGTGCCAGCAGTTTAGGGGCTCTGGGCAATCAGCCCCAGCATTTT.